This T cell receptor beta chain was captured in a study of human T cells and chemical hapten exposure. Turning to the study itself: Patch tests delivered 0.01% DPC to the upper back and were evaluated at 6 days.

This clonotype was counted between two and nine times. What it recognizes is unknown. Per the germline V gene, CDR1 is LNHNV and CDR2 is YYDKDF (reference sequence). The V and J ends lost 2 bases and 7 bases respectively, with 17 bases between them. The CDR3 has 15 amino acids. Study-level points and caveats: TCRs whose frequency exceeded 1 in 1000 remained the same following DPC sensitization.

Specified time point: patch test 1, 2 weeks after DPC sensitization. Treatment specified: therapeutic diphenylcyclopropenone sensitization with weekly scalp DPC. TCRdb used MiXCR to reprocess the RACE reads, holding one entry per CDR3 protein. The sample has 180,000 or so distinct CDR3 sequences; 20% to 25% are singletons. This chain connects TRBV15 to TRBJ2-5; D perhaps matches TRBD2 (5 bases). This sample comprised whole blood, obtained in connection with sensitization to the hapten diphenylcyclopropenone (DPC). The TCR sequence derives from a woman in her 50s with alopecia areata. Some clones in this sample may be carry-over from other donors' samples. The CDR3 bases are TGTGCCACCAGCAGACCGTCAGCGGCCCCGACGACCCAGTACTTC. Amino acid sequence: CATSRPSAAPTTQYF.